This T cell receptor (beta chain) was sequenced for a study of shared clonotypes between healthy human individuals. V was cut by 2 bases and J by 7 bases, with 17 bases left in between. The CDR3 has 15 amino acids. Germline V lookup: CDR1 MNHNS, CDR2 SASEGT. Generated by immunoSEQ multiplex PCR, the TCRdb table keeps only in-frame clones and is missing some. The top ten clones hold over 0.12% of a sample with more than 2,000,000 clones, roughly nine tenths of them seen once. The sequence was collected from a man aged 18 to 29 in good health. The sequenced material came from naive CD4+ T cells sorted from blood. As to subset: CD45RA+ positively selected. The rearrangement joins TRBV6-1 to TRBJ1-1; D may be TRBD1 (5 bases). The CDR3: CASSEWGSPTFEAFF. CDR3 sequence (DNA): TGTGCCAGCAGTGAATGGGGGAGTCCGACCTTTGAAGCTTTCTTT.